This T cell receptor (beta chain) was recovered during a study of blood T cell repertoires in COVID-19. Trimming cost V 4 bases and J 2 bases; bases outside gene matches: 1. This CDR3 contains 13 residues. In germline, CDR1 is LNHDA, CDR2 SQIVND (reference sequence). In the source study's methods: Amplified reference gene primers provided the basis for estimating nucleated cell counts. Using immunoSEQ multiplex PCR, the repertoire was profiled, and TCRdb retains in-frame clones only, with some absent. That table gives V, J and clone size, and the DNA gave D and trimming. This sample has roughly 240,000 clones; about 90% occur once, and the top ten carry over 3%.

Sequencing was done on a sample of peripheral blood. This sequence originates from a woman in her twenties or thirties who had recovered from COVID-19. The rearrangement links TRBV19 to TRBJ2-7; 8 bases line up with TRBD1. The CDR3: CASSKDRAYEQYF. The CDR3 bases are TGTGCCAGTAGTAAGGACAGGGCCTACGAGCAGTACTTC.